This T cell receptor (beta chain) was identified during a study of early T cells in non-severe SARS-CoV-2 infection. Overall study context: Whole-blood bulk RNA, unsorted, was sequenced, and chains were unpaired. Study results and caveats: Comparison of clonotypes with VDJdb favored anti-spike CD8 responses while missing private and CD4 specificities.

This CDR3 is 15 amino acids long. The germline V and J ends were trimmed by 2 bases and 4 bases, with 10 bases remaining between them. The germline V gene has CDR1 SGDLS and CDR2 YYNGEE. Attachment of unique molecular identifiers to individual cDNA molecules was performed. Via MiXCR, TCRdb re-called the 5' RACE reads, giving one row per CDR3 protein. The data hold approximately 52,000 distinct CDR3 sequences, with about 15% observed a single time. This clonotype was seen a handful of times. Its antigen is unidentified. V gene TRBV9 combines with J gene TRBJ2-6; D uncertain. This clonotype originated in an adult who was a healthcare worker with PCR-confirmed SARS-CoV-2 infection or an uninfected control (not recorded which). Material: whole blood, obtained at baseline. CDR3 nucleotides: TGTGCCAGCAGCGTCGGGTCGTCAGGGGCCAACGTCCTGACTTTC. Encoded protein: CASSVGSSGANVLTF.